This TCR beta chain was observed in a study of Ad26.COV2.S vaccination and SARS-CoV-2 variants. The wider study: Ad26.COV2.S shots went into the muscle once or twice, 56 days apart.

The CDR3 is 14 amino acids. Germline V CDR1 and CDR2: MNHEY, SVGAGI. The ends were cut back, 2 bases at V and 4 bases at J, with 11 bases in the middle. The sample's treatment: approximately 18 received Ad26.COV2.S at low or high dose, single or two shots; roughly five received placebo; per-sample allocation not given. Sampling was performed 63 days after the first vaccine or placebo injection. Clones were sequenced by immunoSEQ multiplex PCR, and TCRdb holds only the in-frame ones, with some missing. Of about 350,000 clones listed, about 88% are singletons. This clone was seen only once. This CDR3 is also generated by other DNA sequences in the sample.

The chain combines TRBV6-5 with TRBJ1-1; a possible D gene is TRBD1 (5 bases). The receptor's source is a person aged 18-65 years who received the Ad26.COV2.S COVID-19 vaccine or a placebo. Here the sequenced sample was peripheral blood, taken in a trial of Ad26.COV2.S vaccine versus placebo. CDR3 bases: TGTGCCAGCAGTTACCGGGGGAGTGGCACTGAAGCTTTCTTT. Translated: CASSYRGSGTEAFF.